What follows are 30 T cell receptor beta chains derived from one specimen sequenced in a study of cytomegalovirus exposure and HLA in healthy donors (TCRdb year 2017). Library preparation was by the immunoSEQ multiplex PCR assay. The immuneACCESS repertoire file appears here via TCRdb, limited to in-frame rearrangements. These files lack a portion of the clones; in checked studies, under half of the deficit traces to unresolved V genes, and the cause of the others is not known. For this sample the table gives roughly 65,000 clones, of which around 96% were detected only once. The ten largest clones capture around 4.5% of the sample. Sequencing used PBMCs. All receptors come from a young man in good health and CMV-seropositive.

The chain links TRBV13 to TRBJ2-1; 7 bases line up with TRBD2. After removal of 5 bases from V and 7 bases from J, the junction contained 11 bases not matched to a gene. This CDR3 has 15 residues. Per germline, CDR1 PRHDT and CDR2 FYEKMQ (reference sequence). The CDR3 nucleotides are TGTGCCAGCAGCCCCCCGGCGGGAGCGCAGAATGAGCAGTTCTTC. This translates into CASSPPAGAQNEQFF.

V and J are TRBV19 and TRBJ2-7; 11 positions match TRBD2. The germline gives CDR1 LNHDA, CDR2 SQIVND (reference sequence). V lost 4 bases, J lost 3 bases, and 14 bases stayed unmatched. CDR3 length: 18 amino acids. Written as DNA, the CDR3 is TGTGCCAGTAGTACTAGGGGGACTAGCGGAACAAAAATCTACGAGCAGTACTTC. It codes for CASSTRGTSGTKIYEQYF.

The J gene is TRBJ2-3, the V gene TRBV11-3; a weak D match, TRBD1 (5 bases). V lost 1 base to trimming and J lost 0 bases, with 11 bases between them. The CDR3 consists of 16 residues. Germline V gives CDR1 SGHNT, CDR2 YENEEA. CDR3 protein: CASSLGMGPSTDTQYF. CDR3 nucleotides: TGTGCCAGCAGCTTAGGTATGGGGCCCAGCACAGATACGCAGTATTTT.

The genes are TRBV5-4 and TRBJ2-7; maybe TRBD1 (5 bases). In germline, CDR1 is SGHNT, CDR2 YYREEE (reference sequence). The germline V and J ends were trimmed by 3 bases and 5 bases, with 18 bases remaining between them. The CDR3 runs to 15 residues. For the CDR3, the DNA is TGTGCCAGCAGCTCAGGGTGGGGATTAGGGGACGAGCAGTACTTC. Its translation: CASSSGWGLGDEQYF.

V is TRBV5-1 and J is TRBJ1-1; D is ambiguous. Germline-derived CDR1 and CDR2 are SGHRS and YFSETQ. CDR3 length equals 15 residues. The V end lost 1 base, the J end lost 1 base, and 11 bases lay between the germline ends. Here the CDR3 reads CASSLSGNRNTEAFF. The CDR3 DNA reads as TGCGCCAGCAGCTTGTCAGGCAACAGGAACACTGAAGCTTTCTTT.

This clone was observed a single time. V gene TRBV28 combines with J gene TRBJ2-2; 10 bases map to TRBD1. The CDR3 runs to 17 residues. Germline values: CDR1 MDHEN, CDR2 SYDVKM. Unmatched junction bases numbered 11, after V lost 6 bases and J lost 4 bases. As DNA, the CDR3 is TGTGCCAGCAGCGACAGGGGGCTGAAATTTGGCACCGGGGAGCTGTTTTTT. Protein: CASSDRGLKFGTGELFF.

The V and J genes are TRBV27 and TRBJ2-7, with TRBD1 matching over 12 bases. Germline assignment: CDR1 MNHEY and CDR2 SMNVEV (reference sequence). The CDR3 spans 17 residues. Unmatched junction bases numbered 12, after V lost 5 bases and J lost 4 bases. This chain's CDR3 is CASSALSRDRGLYEQYF. In DNA, the CDR3 is TGTGCCAGCAGTGCCCTAAGTAGGGACAGGGGGCTTTACGAGCAGTACTTC.

This clone occurred once. This chain links TRBV19 with TRBJ2-7; the match to TRBD2 covers 7 bases. CDR1 and CDR2 from the germline V gene are LNHDA and SQIVND (reference sequence). Losses at the gene ends were 7 bases for V and 0 bases for J; bases not matched to a gene: 6. The CDR3 consists of 14 residues. The CDR3: CASMASGFSYEQYF. The CDR3 coding sequence is TGTGCCAGTATGGCTAGCGGATTCTCCTACGAGCAGTACTTC.

The rearrangement joins TRBV29-1 to TRBJ2-7; TRBD1 agrees at 11 bases. Germline CDR1 reads SQVTM; CDR2 reads ANQGSEA. The CDR3 covers 13 residues. V lost 5 bases and J lost 6; bases outside the gene matches: 6. Here the CDR3 reads CSVLGQGASEQYF. The CDR3 DNA reads TGCAGCGTTCTCGGACAGGGGGCATCCGAGCAGTACTTC.

This chain uses TRBV27 with TRBJ1-1; D may be TRBD1 (6 bases). V lost 7 bases to trimming and J lost 1 base, with 16 bases between them. The germline CDR1 and CDR2 sequences are MNHEY and SMNVEV (reference sequence). CDR3 length equals 15 residues. This chain's CDR3 is CASTQTGLENTEAFF. The CDR3 DNA sequence: TGTGCCAGCACCCAGACAGGACTAGAGAACACTGAAGCTTTCTTT.

This clone was observed a few times. The chain joins TRBV25-1 to TRBJ2-5; TRBD2 aligns across 14 bases. CDR1 is MGHDK and CDR2 is SYGVNS in the germline V gene. V was pared by 3 bases and J by 5 bases, with 5 bases of the junction left unmatched. The CDR3 consists of 16 residues. As DNA, the CDR3 is TGTGCCAGCAGTGATCATGGGACTAGCGGGAGTGAGACCCAGTACTTC. Encoded protein: CASSDHGTSGSETQYF.

V and J are TRBV5-6 and TRBJ2-2; maybe TRBD2 (6 bases). Per the germline V gene, CDR1 is SGHDT and CDR2 is YYEEEE. The CDR3 loop spans 13 amino acids. Deletions cut 2 bases from V and 7 bases from J, with 9 bases between. For the CDR3, the DNA is TGTGCCAGCAGCTTTGGGGGGATCGGGGAGCTGTTTTTT. The encoded protein is CASSFGGIGELFF. Together with reference TRBV5-6 and TRBJ2-2, the CDR3 gives the full variable domain: DAGVTQSPTHLIKTRGQQVTLRCSPKSGHDTVSWYQQALGQGPQFIFQYYEEEERQRGNFPDRFSGHQFPNYSSELNVNALLLGDSALYLCASSFGGIGELFFGEGSRLTVL.

In this sample, this clone turned up a few times. The rearrangement joins TRBV7-6 to TRBJ2-7; a possible D gene is TRBD1 (6 bases). Germline-derived CDR1 and CDR2 are SGHVS and FNYEAQ. The CDR3 is 14 amino acids. Trimming stripped 5 bases from V and 5 bases from J, with 16 bases between. The CDR3 DNA reads TGTGCCAGCAGCCAAAGGCAGGGGTTCCACGAGCAGTACTTC. It codes for CASSQRQGFHEQYF.

The count of this clone is one. This sequence joins TRBV18 and TRBJ2-7, with 9 bases that match TRBD1. Germline CDR1 is KGHSH and CDR2 is LQKENI. This CDR3 has 14 residues. Trimming removed 6 bases from V and 5 bases from J; junction bases left unmatched: 8. The CDR3 coding sequence is TGTGCCAGCTCTCCAACGACAGGGGGGAACGAGCAGTACTTC. Its protein product is CASSPTTGGNEQYF.

The rearrangement joins TRBV15 to TRBJ2-6; D remains ambiguous. CDR1 and CDR2 from the germline V gene are LNHNV and YYDKDF (reference sequence). CDR3 size: 15 residues. The ends were cut back, 4 bases at V and 0 bases at J, with 7 bases in the middle. The CDR3 region is CATSTKNSGANVLTF. CDR3 DNA sequence: TGTGCCACCAGCACTAAGAACTCTGGGGCCAACGTCCTGACTTTC.

This clone was detected once. The chain employs TRBV18 and TRBJ2-7; 12 nucleotides agree with TRBD2. The CDR3 runs to 14 residues. With V trimmed by 3 bases and J by 4 bases, 1 base remained unmatched. In germline, CDR1 is KGHSH, CDR2 LQKENI. CDR3 nucleotide sequence: TGTGCCAGCTCACCCGGACTAGCGGGATACGAGCAGTACTTC. It encodes CASSPGLAGYEQYF.

Regarding this clone: One end of the junction is discordant with germline, which a read error may explain. This sequence joins TRBV11-2 and TRBJ1-3; no definite D call. The germline V gene encodes CDR1 SGHAT and CDR2 FQNNGV. This CDR3 region has 13 residues. The CDR3 region has the DNA TGTGCCAGCAGCTTAGATCAAACCGAGCCTAACCGTTTT. Protein sequence: CASSLDQTEPNRF.

The genes are TRBV9 and TRBJ2-3, with unresolved D. V lost 1 base and J lost 3, with 9 bases in between. This CDR3 spans 14 amino acids. Germline CDR1 and CDR2: SGDLS and YYNGEE. CDR3 in amino acids: CASSVQQQTDTQYF. The CDR3 DNA reads as TGTGCCAGCAGCGTACAACAGCAAACAGATACGCAGTATTTT.

This sequence joins TRBV7-9 and TRBJ1-2; TRBD1 might be the D (6 bases). Germline V lookup: CDR1 SEHNR, CDR2 FQNEAQ (reference sequence). CDR3 length: 12 amino acids. V was pared by 4 bases and J by 8 bases, with 11 bases between. CDR3 sequence reads: CASSSGQRGYTF. The CDR3, as DNA: TGTGCCAGCAGCTCTGGACAGAGAGGCTACACCTTC.

The chain links TRBV6-1 to TRBJ1-4, with D perhaps matching TRBD1 (6 bases). The CDR3 extends over 16 amino acids. Germline V gene lookup returns CDR1 MNHNS and CDR2 SASEGT. The V end was cut by 2 bases, the J end by 6 bases, with 16 bases between. The CDR3 loop reads CASSEPGGLEDEKLFF. Written as DNA, the CDR3 is TGTGCCAGCAGTGAACCGGGGGGCTTGGAGGATGAAAAACTGTTTTTT.

This sequence joins TRBV11-3 and TRBJ2-6; D is uncertain. From germline, CDR1 is SGHNT and CDR2 YENEEA. Trimming cost V 5 bases and J 2 bases, with 10 bases left between them. There are 15 residues in the CDR3. CDR3 protein: CASSPMGAGANVLTF. The CDR3 region has the DNA TGTGCCAGCAGCCCCATGGGCGCTGGGGCCAACGTCCTGACTTTC.

The chain carries TRBV7-2 and TRBJ2-1, with D perhaps matching TRBD1 (5 bases). Germline loops: CDR1 SGHTA, CDR2 FQGNSA. Trimming removed 5 bases from V and 0 bases from J, with 11 bases in between. This CDR3 region has 15 residues. CDR3 residues: CASSTTGFSYNEQFF. In DNA, the CDR3 is TGTGCCAGCAGCACAACAGGCTTCTCCTACAATGAGCAGTTCTTC.

V gene TRBV29-1 combines with J gene TRBJ2-7; TRBD1 agrees at 9 bases. The CDR3 spans 15 residues. The ends lost 4 bases at V and 5 bases at J; junction bases unmatched: 12. The V gene's germline CDR1 is SQVTM and CDR2 ANQGSEA. CDR3 amino acids: CSVAFFGTGGHEQYF. The DNA for the CDR3 is TGCAGCGTTGCGTTCTTCGGAACAGGGGGCCACGAGCAGTACTTC.

The chain is built from TRBV2 and TRBJ2-3; 8 bases map to TRBD2. V was pared by 7 bases and J by 12 bases, with 18 bases of the junction left unmatched. This CDR3 is built from 15 residues. Per the germline V gene, CDR1 is SNHLY and CDR2 is FYNNEI. CDR3 DNA: TGTGCCAGCAAAGAAGCTCATGAACGGGGGGGCCCTCAGTATTTT. This codes for CASKEAHERGGPQYF.

The chain recombines TRBV5-4 with TRBJ2-7, with TRBD1 identical over 10 bases. The CDR3 spans 14 residues. Trimming took 5 bases from V and 6 from J; bases not matched to a gene: 8. Germline V gene lookup returns CDR1 SGHNT and CDR2 YYREEE (reference sequence). The CDR3 DNA is TGTGCCAGCAGTTACGGACAGGGGGGCTCCGAGCAGTACTTC. Its translation: CASSYGQGGSEQYF.

The rearrangement uses TRBV14 and TRBJ1-2; the match to TRBD1 covers 9 bases. The CDR3 is 15 amino acids. With V trimmed by 4 bases and J by 5 bases, 8 bases remained unmatched. Per the germline V gene, CDR1 is SGHDN and CDR2 is FVKESK. The CDR3: CASSPPGQGIYGYTF. The DNA of the CDR3 is TGTGCCAGCAGCCCTCCGGGACAGGGAATATATGGCTACACCTTC.

V gene TRBV30 combines with J gene TRBJ1-5, with a tentative D call TRBD1 (6 bases). CDR3 length: 15 amino acids. Germline CDR1 GTSNPN, CDR2 SVGIG (reference sequence). V dropped 2 bases and J dropped 2 bases, with 13 bases sitting between them. The CDR3 is CAWSPPYRGNQPQHF. The CDR3 DNA reads as TGTGCCTGGAGTCCCCCATACAGGGGCAATCAGCCCCAGCATTTT.

The chain is built from TRBV28 and TRBJ1-4; the D is unclear. The V end lost 3 bases, the J end lost 8 bases, and 16 bases lay between the germline ends. The V gene's germline CDR1 is MDHEN and CDR2 SYDVKM. The CDR3 loop spans 15 amino acids. In DNA form, the CDR3 reads TGTGCCAGCAGTTTGAAGTACCTCGAGCGGGAAAAACTGTTTTTT. Translation gives CASSLKYLEREKLFF.

The chain recombines TRBV5-4 with TRBJ2-1; D gene uncertain. Trimming removed 3 bases from V and 5 bases from J, with 12 bases in between. Germline V gene sequence: CDR1 SGHNT, CDR2 YYREEE (reference sequence). This CDR3 comprises 14 residues. The CDR3 is CASSSGWADNEQFF. CDR3 DNA: TGTGCCAGCAGCTCCGGATGGGCCGACAATGAGCAGTTCTTC.

V and J are TRBV29-1 and TRBJ1-1; 9 positions match TRBD1. Germline CDR1 reads SQVTM; CDR2 reads ANQGSEA. The CDR3 has 14 amino acids. J gave up 5 bases and V 7 bases, and 11 bases lay outside the gene matches. CDR3 bases: TGCAGCGCCCGGGCCAGGGACAGGGTGACTGAAGCTTTCTTT. Amino acids: CSARARDRVTEAFF.